What follows describes a single TCR beta chain. This sample is part of a study of blood T cell repertoires in COVID-19. Study as a whole: Some COVID-19 samples were acute and others convalescent; all came from the United States, Italy and Spain.

Profiled with immunoSEQ multiplex PCR; TCRdb holds only in-frame clones, not every one. The data hold roughly 77,000 clones, with 80% to 90% observed a single time. The CDR3 is made up of 13 amino acids. CDR1 and CDR2 from the germline V gene are SGHVS and FNYEAQ. V lost 1 base and J 1 base, leaving 4 bases between the germline ends. This chain uses TRBV7-6 with TRBJ2-5; D is undetermined. This sequence originates from a human donor in a cohort sampled during active COVID-19. The source material was peripheral blood. The CDR3 nucleotides read TGTGCCAGCAGCTTAGTAGCCCAAGAGACCCAGTACTTC. As protein: CASSLVAQETQYF.